This T cell receptor beta chain was found in a study of liver allograft versus peripheral blood T cells. The wider study: Recipients' peripheral blood served as the comparator for T cell receptor repertoires in transplanted livers. Study observations and caveats: As reported, T cell receptor repertoires inside liver allografts differed from those present in peripheral blood.

TCRdb ran MiXCR on the reads and lists one entry per CDR3 protein. The sample gives roughly 3,900 distinct CDR3 sequences, about 21% of which show up once; roughly 4.5% is in the top ten. This clonotype ranks as medium-sized. Its antigen remains unidentified. This sequence was found in a human patient who had a liver transplant. Some of the T cells may derive from the graft donor.

DNA for the CDR3: TGCAGTGCTAGAGTTGGAAACACCATATATTTT. It translates to CSARVGNTIYF. The gene calls are TRBV20-1 and TRBJ1-3, with D unresolved. This CDR3 comprises 11 residues. V was clipped by 1 base and J by 3 bases, with 1 base between them. Germline CDR1 and CDR2: DFQATT and SNEGSKA (reference sequence).